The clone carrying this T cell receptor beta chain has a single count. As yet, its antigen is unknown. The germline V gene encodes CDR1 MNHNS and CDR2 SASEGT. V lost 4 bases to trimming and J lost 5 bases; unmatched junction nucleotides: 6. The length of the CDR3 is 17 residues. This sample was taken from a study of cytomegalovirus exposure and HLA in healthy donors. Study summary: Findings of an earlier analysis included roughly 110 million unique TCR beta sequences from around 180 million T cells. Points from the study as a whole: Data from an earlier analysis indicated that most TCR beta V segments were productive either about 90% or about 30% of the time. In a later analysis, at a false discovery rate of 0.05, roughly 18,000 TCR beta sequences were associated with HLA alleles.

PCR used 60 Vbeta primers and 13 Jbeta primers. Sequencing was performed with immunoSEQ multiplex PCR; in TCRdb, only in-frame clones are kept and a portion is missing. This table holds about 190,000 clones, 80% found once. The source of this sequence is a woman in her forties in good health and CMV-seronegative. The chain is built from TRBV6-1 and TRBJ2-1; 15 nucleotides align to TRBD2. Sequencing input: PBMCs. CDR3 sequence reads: CASSVGTSGRKNNEQFF. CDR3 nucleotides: TGTGCCAGCAGTGTGGGGACTAGCGGGAGGAAAAACAATGAGCAGTTCTTC.